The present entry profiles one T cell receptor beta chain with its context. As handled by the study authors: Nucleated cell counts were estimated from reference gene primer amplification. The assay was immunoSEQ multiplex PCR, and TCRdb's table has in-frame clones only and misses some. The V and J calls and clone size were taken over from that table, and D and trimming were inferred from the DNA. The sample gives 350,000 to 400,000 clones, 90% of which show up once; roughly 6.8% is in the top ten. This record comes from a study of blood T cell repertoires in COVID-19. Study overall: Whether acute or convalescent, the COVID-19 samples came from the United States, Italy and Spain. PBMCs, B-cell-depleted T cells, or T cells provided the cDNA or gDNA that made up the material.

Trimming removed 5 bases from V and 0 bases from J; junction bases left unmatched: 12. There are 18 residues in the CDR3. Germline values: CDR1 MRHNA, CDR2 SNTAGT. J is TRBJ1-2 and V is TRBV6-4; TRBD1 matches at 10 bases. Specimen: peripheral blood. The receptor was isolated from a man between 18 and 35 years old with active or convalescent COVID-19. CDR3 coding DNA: TGTGCCAGCAGTCCGGCCGGGACAGGGGACCGATCTAACTATGGCTACACCTTC. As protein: CASSPAGTGDRSNYGYTF.